This TCR beta chain is from a study of cytomegalovirus exposure and HLA in healthy donors. General study results and limits: Among TCR sequences, most were rare, though some public TCRs appeared in many donors. An observed cluster of highly shared sequence variants was recorded as a likely sequencing artifact.

In regard to this clone: Its matching antigen is unknown.

13 Jbeta primers and 60 Vbeta primers were used for the PCR. Here immunoSEQ multiplex PCR was the method, and the copy in TCRdb shows in-frame clones only, minus some. The repertoire holds more than 85,000 clones, with roughly 77% as singletons. The CDR3 runs 17 residues. CDR1 and CDR2 (germline): MNHNS, SASEGT. V was pared by 0 bases and J by 4 bases, with 10 bases of the junction left unmatched. Material for sequencing was PBMCs. The chain carries TRBV6-1 and TRBJ2-7; 9 bases fit TRBD1. The receptor comes from a woman aged 50 to 65 in good health and CMV-seropositive. The CDR3 sequence is CASSEALGQGPPYEQYF. CDR3 coding DNA: TGTGCCAGCAGTGAAGCCCTGGGACAGGGCCCGCCGTACGAGCAGTACTTC.